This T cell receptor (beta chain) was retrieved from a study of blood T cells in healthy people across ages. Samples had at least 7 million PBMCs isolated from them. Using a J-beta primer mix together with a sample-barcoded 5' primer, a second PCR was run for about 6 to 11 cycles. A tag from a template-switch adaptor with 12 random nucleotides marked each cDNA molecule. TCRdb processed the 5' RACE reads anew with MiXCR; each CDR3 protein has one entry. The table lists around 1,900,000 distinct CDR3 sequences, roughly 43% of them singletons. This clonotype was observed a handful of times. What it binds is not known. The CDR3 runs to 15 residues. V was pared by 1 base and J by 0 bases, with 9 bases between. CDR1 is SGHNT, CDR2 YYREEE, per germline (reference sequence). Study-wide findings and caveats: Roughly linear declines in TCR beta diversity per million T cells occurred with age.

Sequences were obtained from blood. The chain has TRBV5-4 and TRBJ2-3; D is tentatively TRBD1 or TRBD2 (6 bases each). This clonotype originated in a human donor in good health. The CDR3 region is CASSLRGRSTDTQYF. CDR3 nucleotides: TGTGCCAGCAGCTTGCGGGGGCGAAGCACAGATACGCAGTATTTT.